This T cell receptor beta chain was profiled in a study of blood T cell repertoires in COVID-19. Background on the study: Nucleic acid was either cDNA or gDNA, and it came from T cells, B-cell-depleted T cells, or PBMCs.

This clone appeared once. This CDR3 spans 14 amino acids. V was shortened by 2 bases and J by 6 bases, with 11 bases between the two germline ends. CDR1 is MNHEY and CDR2 is SVGAGI in the germline V gene. Original analysis: Amplification of reference gene primers was used by the study to estimate nucleated cell counts. The table came from immunoSEQ multiplex PCR; TCRdb's copy has only in-frame clones and leaves some out. V, J and clone size are taken as reported in that table, and D and trimming were inferred from the DNA itself. The data contain 50,000 to 80,000 clones, 89% of them seen just once; the ten biggest clones take up 1.3% to 1.5%.

V is TRBV6-5 and J is TRBJ2-1; tentative D call: TRBD1 (6 bases). The origin of this receptor is a man aged 55-75 years with acute or convalescent COVID-19. The sample was peripheral blood. CDR3 sequence (DNA): TGTGCCAGCAGTTACCCCGGCAGGGGCAATGAGCAGTTCTTC. It is translated as CASSYPGRGNEQFF.